This note documents a single T cell receptor beta chain sequence. Its antigen is currently unknown. This entry belongs to a study of cytomegalovirus exposure and HLA in healthy donors. V was pared by 0 bases and J by 3 bases, with 0 bases of the junction left unmatched. The CDR3 is 15 residues long. Germline values: CDR1 KGHSH, CDR2 LQKENI. The PCR was carried out with 60 Vbeta primers and 13 Jbeta primers. Clones were read by immunoSEQ multiplex PCR, and TCRdb kept only the in-frame ones, dropping some. The data show 65,000 to 85,000 clones, approximately 90% seen once. General study results and limits: Specificity of three CMV-associated chains for CMV antigens was verified in vitro. One variant, a missense change in DCLRE1C, was linked in a later analysis to TCR beta V- and J-gene trimming. Most CMV-associated TCR beta chains appeared HLA-restricted in a later analysis.

The receptor's source is a woman aged 30 to 39 in good health and CMV-seronegative. The chain links TRBV18 to TRBJ2-3; the match to TRBD2 covers 10 bases. The source material was PBMCs. In DNA form, the CDR3 reads TGTGCCAGCTCACCACCACTAGCGGGAACAGATACGCAGTATTTT. Amino acid sequence: CASSPPLAGTDTQYF.